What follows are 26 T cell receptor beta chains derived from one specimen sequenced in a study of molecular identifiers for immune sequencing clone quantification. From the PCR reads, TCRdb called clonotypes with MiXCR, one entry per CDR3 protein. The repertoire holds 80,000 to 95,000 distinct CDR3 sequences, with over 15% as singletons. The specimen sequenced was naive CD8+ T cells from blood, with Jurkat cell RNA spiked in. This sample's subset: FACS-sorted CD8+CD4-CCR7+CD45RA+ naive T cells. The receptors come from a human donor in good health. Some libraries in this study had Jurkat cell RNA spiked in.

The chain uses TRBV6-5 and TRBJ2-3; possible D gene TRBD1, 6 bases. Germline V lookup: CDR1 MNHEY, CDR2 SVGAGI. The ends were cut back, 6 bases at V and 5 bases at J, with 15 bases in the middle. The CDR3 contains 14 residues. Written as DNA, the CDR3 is TGTGCCAGCAGCCCTTGGGGGCATGAAGATACGCAGTATTTT. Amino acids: CASSPWGHEDTQYF.

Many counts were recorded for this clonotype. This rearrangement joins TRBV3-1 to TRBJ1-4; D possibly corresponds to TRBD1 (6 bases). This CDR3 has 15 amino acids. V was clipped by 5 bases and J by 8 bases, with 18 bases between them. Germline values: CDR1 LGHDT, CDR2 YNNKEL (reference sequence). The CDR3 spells CASSSVGGAIEKLFF. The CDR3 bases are TGTGCCAGCAGCTCCGTGGGGGGGGCTATCGAAAAACTGTTTTTT.

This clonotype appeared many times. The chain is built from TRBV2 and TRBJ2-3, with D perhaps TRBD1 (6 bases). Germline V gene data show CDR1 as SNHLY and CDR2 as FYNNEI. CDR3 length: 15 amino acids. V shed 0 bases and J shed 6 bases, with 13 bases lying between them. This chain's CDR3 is CASSEALERGDTQYF. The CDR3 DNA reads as TGTGCCAGCAGTGAAGCGCTCGAGAGGGGGGATACGCAGTATTTT.

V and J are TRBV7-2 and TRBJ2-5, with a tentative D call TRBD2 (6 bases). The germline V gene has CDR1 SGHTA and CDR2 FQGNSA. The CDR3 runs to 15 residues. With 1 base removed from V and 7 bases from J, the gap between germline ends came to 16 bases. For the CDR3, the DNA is TGTGCCAGCAGCTTAGACGGAGGACTGGGAGGGACCCAGTACTTC. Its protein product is CASSLDGGLGGTQYF.

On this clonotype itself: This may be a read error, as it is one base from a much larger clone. DNA of the CDR3: TGTGTCTGGAGTGTAACCCTTGCAGGGGGCAAGCAGTTCTTC. It translates to CVWSVTLAGGKQFF. The chain joins TRBV30 to TRBJ2-1; 8 bases are a match to TRBD1. The CDR3 has 14 amino acids. Per germline, CDR1 GTSNPN and CDR2 SVGIG (reference sequence).

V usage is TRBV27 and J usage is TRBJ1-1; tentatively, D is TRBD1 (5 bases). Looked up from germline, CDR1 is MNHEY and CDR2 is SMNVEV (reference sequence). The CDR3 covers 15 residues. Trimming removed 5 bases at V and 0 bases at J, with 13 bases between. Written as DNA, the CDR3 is TGTGCCAGCAGTCCGGGACCGCAAATGAACACTGAAGCTTTCTTT. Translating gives CASSPGPQMNTEAFF.

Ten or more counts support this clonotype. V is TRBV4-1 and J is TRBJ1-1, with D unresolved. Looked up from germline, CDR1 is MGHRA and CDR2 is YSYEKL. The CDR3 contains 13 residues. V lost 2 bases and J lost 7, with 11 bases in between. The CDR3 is CASSQSRWGEAFF. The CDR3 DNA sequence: TGCGCCAGCAGCCAATCTCGGTGGGGTGAAGCTTTCTTT.

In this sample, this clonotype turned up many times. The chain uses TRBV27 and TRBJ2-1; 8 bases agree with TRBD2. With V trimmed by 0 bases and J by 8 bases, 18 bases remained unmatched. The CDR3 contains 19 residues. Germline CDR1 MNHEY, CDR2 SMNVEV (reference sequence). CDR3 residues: CASSLSDAVAGSSWDEQFF. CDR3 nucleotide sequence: TGTGCCAGCAGTTTATCCGACGCAGTAGCGGGATCCTCTTGGGATGAGCAGTTCTTC.

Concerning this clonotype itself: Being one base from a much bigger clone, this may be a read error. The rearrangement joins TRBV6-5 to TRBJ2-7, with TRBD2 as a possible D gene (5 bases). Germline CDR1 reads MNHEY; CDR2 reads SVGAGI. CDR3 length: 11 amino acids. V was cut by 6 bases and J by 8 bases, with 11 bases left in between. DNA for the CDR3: TGTGCCAGCAGAGTCAGCGGCAAGCAGTACTTC. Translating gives CASRVSGKQYF.

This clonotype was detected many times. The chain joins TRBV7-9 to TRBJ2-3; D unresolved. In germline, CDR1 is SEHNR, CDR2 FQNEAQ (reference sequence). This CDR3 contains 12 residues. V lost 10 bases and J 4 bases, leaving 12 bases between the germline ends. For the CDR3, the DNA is TGTGCCACTAGGGCGCTTTCAGATACGCAGTATTTT. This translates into CATRALSDTQYF.

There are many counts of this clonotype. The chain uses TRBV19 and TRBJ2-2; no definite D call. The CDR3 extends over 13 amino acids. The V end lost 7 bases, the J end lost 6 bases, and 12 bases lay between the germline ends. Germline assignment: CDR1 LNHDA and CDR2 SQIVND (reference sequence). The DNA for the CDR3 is TGTGCCAGTACGATGGGGTCACCCGGGGAGCTGTTTTTT. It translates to CASTMGSPGELFF. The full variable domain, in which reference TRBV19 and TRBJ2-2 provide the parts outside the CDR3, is DGGITQSPKYLFRKEGQNVTLSCEQNLNHDAMYWYRQDPGQGLRLIYYSQIVNDFQKGDIAEGYSVSREKKESFPLTVTSAQKNPTAFYLCASTMGSPGELFFGEGSRLTVL.

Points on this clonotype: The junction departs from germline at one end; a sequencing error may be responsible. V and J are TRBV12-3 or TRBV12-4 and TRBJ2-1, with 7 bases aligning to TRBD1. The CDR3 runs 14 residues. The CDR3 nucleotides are TGCGCCAGCAGTTTATCCGCAGGGGGAGTTGAGCAGTTCTTC. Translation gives CASSLSAGGVEQFF.

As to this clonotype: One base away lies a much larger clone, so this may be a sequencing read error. The CDR3 sequence: CASSLPTDQPQHF. The CDR3 DNA reads TGTGCCAGCAGTTTACCGACAGATCAGCCCCAGCATTTT. This chain uses TRBV27 with TRBJ1-5; TRBD1 might be the D (5 bases). Germline V gives CDR1 MNHEY, CDR2 SMNVEV (reference sequence). Trimming shortened V by 2 bases and J by 5 bases, and 7 bases separated the two germline ends. This CDR3 contains 13 residues.

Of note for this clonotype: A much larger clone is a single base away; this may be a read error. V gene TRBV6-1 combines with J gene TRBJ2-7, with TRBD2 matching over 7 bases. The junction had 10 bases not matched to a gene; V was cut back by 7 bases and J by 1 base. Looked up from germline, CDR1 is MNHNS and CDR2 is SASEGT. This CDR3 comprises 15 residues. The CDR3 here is CASNEAWGGSYEQYF. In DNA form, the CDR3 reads TGTGCCAGCAATGAGGCGTGGGGGGGATCCTACGAGCAGTACTTC.

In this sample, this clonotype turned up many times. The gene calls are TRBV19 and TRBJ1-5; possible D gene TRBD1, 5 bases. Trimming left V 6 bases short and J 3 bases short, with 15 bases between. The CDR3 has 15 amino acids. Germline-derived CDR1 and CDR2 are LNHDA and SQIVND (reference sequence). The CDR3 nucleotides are TGTGCCAGTAGACTTACCAGGGTTTTCAATCAGCCCCAGCATTTT. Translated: CASRLTRVFNQPQHF.

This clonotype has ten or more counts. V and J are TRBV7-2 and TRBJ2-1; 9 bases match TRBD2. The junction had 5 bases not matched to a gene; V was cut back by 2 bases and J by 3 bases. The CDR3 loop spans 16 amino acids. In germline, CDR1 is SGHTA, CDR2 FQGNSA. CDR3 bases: TGTGCCAGCAGCTTAAGGTTAGCGGGAGACTACAATGAGCAGTTCTTC. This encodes CASSLRLAGDYNEQFF.

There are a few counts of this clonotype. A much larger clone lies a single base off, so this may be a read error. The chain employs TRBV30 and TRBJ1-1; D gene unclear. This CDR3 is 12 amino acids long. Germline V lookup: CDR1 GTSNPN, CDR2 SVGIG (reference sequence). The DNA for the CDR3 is TGTGCCTGGAGTTATCTCCACACTGAAGCTTCCTTT. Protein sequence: CAWSYLHTEASF.

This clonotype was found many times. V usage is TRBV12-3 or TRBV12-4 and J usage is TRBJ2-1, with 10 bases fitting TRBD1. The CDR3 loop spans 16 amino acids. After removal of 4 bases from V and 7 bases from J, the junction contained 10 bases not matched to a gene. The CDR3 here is CASSSPGTGAGNEQFF. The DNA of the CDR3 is TGTGCCAGCAGTTCCCCCGGGACAGGGGCTGGTAATGAGCAGTTCTTC.

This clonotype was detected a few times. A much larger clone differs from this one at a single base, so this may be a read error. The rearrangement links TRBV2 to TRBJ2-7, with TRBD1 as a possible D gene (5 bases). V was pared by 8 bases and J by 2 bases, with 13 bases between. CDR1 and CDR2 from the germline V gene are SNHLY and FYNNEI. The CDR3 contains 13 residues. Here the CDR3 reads CASVRQGPYEQYF. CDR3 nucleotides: TGTGCCAGCGTCCGTCAGGGTCCCTACGAGCAGTACTTC. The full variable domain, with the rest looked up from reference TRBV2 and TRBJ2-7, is EPEVTQTPSHQVTQMGQEVILRCVPISNHLYFYWYRQILGQKVEFLVSFYNNEISEKSEIFDDQFSVERPDGSNFTLKIRSTKLEDSAMYFCASVRQGPYEQYFGPGTRLTVT.

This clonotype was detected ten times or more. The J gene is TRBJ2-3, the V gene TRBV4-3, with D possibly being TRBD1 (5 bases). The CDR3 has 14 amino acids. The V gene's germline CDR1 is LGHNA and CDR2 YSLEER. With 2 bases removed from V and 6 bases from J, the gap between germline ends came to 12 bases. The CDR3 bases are TGCGCCAGCAGCCAAAGTTCCCCAGGGGATACGCAGTATTTT. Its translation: CASSQSSPGDTQYF.

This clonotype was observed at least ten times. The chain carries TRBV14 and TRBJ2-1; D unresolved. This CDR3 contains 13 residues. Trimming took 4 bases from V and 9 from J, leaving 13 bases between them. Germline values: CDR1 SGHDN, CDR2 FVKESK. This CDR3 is CASSLDPTTEQFF. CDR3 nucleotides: TGTGCCAGCAGCCTCGACCCGACCACTGAGCAGTTCTTC. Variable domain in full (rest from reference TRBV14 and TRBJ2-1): EAGVTQFPSHSVIEKGQTVTLRCDPISGHDNLYWYRRVMGKEIKFLLHFVKESKQDESGMPNNRFLAERTGGTYSTLKVQPAELEDSGVYFCASSLDPTTEQFFGPGTRLTVL.

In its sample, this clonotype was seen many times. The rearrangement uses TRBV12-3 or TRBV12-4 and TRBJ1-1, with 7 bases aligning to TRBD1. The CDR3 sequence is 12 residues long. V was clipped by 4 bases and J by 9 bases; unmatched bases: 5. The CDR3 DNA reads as TGTGCCAGCAGTTGGACGGACAGGCAAGCTTTCTTT. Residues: CASSWTDRQAFF.

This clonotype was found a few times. The chain's CDR3 is CASGIPTGEETQYF. The CDR3 region has the DNA TGTGCCAGCGGCATACCAACAGGGGAAGAGACCCAGTACTTC. The V call is TRBV7-2, the J call TRBJ2-5, with 7 bases matching TRBD1. Germline loops: CDR1 SGHTA, CDR2 FQGNSA. The ends lost 8 bases at V and 3 bases at J; junction bases unmatched: 9. The CDR3 spans 14 residues.

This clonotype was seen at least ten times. The CDR3 sequence is CASSFRQSTDTQYF. The CDR3 nucleotides read TGTGCCAGCAGTTTCCGACAGAGCACAGATACGCAGTATTTT. This chain links TRBV28 with TRBJ2-3, with D possibly TRBD1 on 5 matching bases. V gave up 3 bases and J gave up 0 bases, with 7 bases separating them. The CDR3 length is 14 residues. CDR1 is MDHEN, CDR2 SYDVKM, per germline.

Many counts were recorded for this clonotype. The CDR3 DNA reads as TGTGCCAGCAGCAACGACAGGGTGGCCGGGGTAGAGACCCAGTACTTC. It translates to CASSNDRVAGVETQYF. This chain uses TRBV28 with TRBJ2-5, with 7 bases matching TRBD1. Unmatched junction bases numbered 14, after V lost 6 bases and J lost 4 bases. The CDR3 is made up of 16 amino acids. The germline CDR1 and CDR2 sequences are MDHEN and SYDVKM.

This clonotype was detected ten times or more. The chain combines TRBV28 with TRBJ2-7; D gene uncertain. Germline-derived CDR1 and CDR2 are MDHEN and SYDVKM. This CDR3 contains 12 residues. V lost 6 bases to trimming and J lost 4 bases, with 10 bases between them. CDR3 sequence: CASSLVIYEQYF. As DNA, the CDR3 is TGTGCCAGCAGCTTAGTTATTTACGAGCAGTACTTC.